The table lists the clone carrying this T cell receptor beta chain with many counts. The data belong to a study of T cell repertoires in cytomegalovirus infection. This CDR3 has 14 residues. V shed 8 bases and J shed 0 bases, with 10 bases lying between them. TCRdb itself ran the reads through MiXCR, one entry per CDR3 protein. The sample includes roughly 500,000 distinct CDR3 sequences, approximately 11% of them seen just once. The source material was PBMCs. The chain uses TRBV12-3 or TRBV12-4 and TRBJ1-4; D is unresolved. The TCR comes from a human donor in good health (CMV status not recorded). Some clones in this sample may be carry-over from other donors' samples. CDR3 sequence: CASHRGSTNEKLFF. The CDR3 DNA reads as TGTGCCAGCCACCGGGGATCAACTAATGAAAAACTGTTTTTT.